A selection of T cell receptor beta chains follows, all from one sample in a study of cytomegalovirus exposure and HLA in healthy donors. Libraries were prepared by immunoSEQ multiplex PCR; TCRdb keeps only in-frame clonotypes and omits some of them. The table shows approximately 150,000 clones, with 70% to 85% occurring only once. Sequencing was done on a sample of PBMCs. The receptors stem from a man aged 40-49 years in good health and CMV-seronegative. Each CDR3 is given with its conserved first and last residue. The order of the fields is V gene, clone size, J gene, CDR3 protein. Clone size is given for some rows only: seen once, a few or many times, or a class if the clone is expanded.

TRBV19,-,TRBJ1-1,CARTLPGETEAFF
TRBV7-2,-,TRBJ2-5,CASSLGQQETQYF
TRBV5-1,-,TRBJ2-7,CASSDPGQGDEQYF
TRBV28,-,TRBJ1-4,CASSLDSSTNEKLFF
TRBV4-1,-,TRBJ2-5,CASSQEQGEGETQYF
TRBV7-2,-,TRBJ2-2,CASSRGPLTGELAGELFF
TRBV6-1,-,TRBJ2-1,CASCLAGGDNEQFF
TRBV28,-,TRBJ2-2,CASSYSPNTGELFF
TRBV4-2,-,TRBJ2-7,CASSQDASGQGAYEQYF
TRBV5-1,-,TRBJ1-2,CASSGGGYGYTF
TRBV9,-,TRBJ2-2,CASRGGLAGANTGELFF
TRBV11-2,-,TRBJ2-5,CASSLEGHGQETQYF
TRBV6-4,-,TRBJ2-1,CASSDSPGGGYNEQFF
TRBV4-2,-,TRBJ2-1,CASSQSSAGDHNEQFF
TRBV6-5,-,TRBJ1-2,CASRDEGGYTF
TRBV7-9,-,TRBJ2-1,CASSILTSPPHLGNEQFF
TRBV5-6,-,TRBJ2-7,CASSEDISYEQYF
TRBV7-2,-,TRBJ2-5,CASSLLWGSQETQYF
TRBV27,-,TRBJ1-3,CASVDRGGNTIYF
TRBV28,-,TRBJ1-6,CASGLDRDRVSQPLHF
TRBV9,-,TRBJ2-7,CASSSEMYYEQYF
TRBV5-1,-,TRBJ1-2,CASSLTGEYGYTF
TRBV5-5,few,-,CASTLAGDETYEQYF
TRBV5-1,-,TRBJ1-6,CASSLGDRELSPLHF
TRBV2,-,TRBJ2-2,CASSELKSGELFF
TRBV27,-,TRBJ2-2,CASSTRGAPGELFF
TRBV11-2,-,TRBJ2-7,CASSPGDSRSDEQYF
TRBV30,-,TRBJ2-7,CAWSRGQGVDEQYF
TRBV4-1,-,TRBJ2-2,CASSQEGPSRTGELFF
TRBV2,-,TRBJ2-7,CASQTGAALYEQYF
TRBV5-4,-,TRBJ1-2,CASSQGGQGSYGYTF
TRBV9,-,TRBJ1-5,CASSAGLGANQPQHF
TRBV28,-,TRBJ2-5,CATFGSVETQYF
TRBV7-9,-,TRBJ2-5,CASSFSGKETQYF
TRBV18,-,TRBJ1-2,CASSPPRGDVDYGYTF
TRBV5-5,few,TRBJ2-7,CASSLGGQGRGEQYF
TRBV29-1,-,TRBJ2-3,CSVDPGTDTQYF
TRBV18,-,TRBJ2-5,CASSLRVGSNQETQYF
TRBV30,-,TRBJ2-6,CAWATGRSGANVLTF
TRBV9,-,TRBJ1-2,CASNPNEDPGGYTF
TRBV12-5,-,TRBJ2-7,CASGLVLGQAFYEQYF
TRBV14,-,TRBJ2-5,CASSQWAGQETQYF
TRBV19,-,TRBJ2-3,CASSWTSGGSTDTQYF
TRBV7-2,-,TRBJ2-7,CASSPIRQGTYEQYF
TRBV5-4,once,TRBJ2-3,CASSFFSGGPTDTQYF
TRBV5-1,-,TRBJ2-7,CASSLRGDRSYEQYF
TRBV5-6,few,TRBJ2-7,CASSAFGTSGYEQYF
TRBV6-5,-,TRBJ2-2,CASSYSRPYGTGELFF
TRBV19,-,TRBJ2-3,CASSIAKGTTYTDTQYF
TRBV29-1,-,TRBJ2-1,CSVELAGGRSEQFF
TRBV4-3,-,TRBJ1-5,CASSPGAGGNQPQHF
TRBV28,few,TRBJ2-7,CASSLPGTGAYEQYF
TRBV6-1,-,TRBJ2-5,CASGAGLFQETQYF